This TCR beta chain was captured by sequencing in a study of cytomegalovirus exposure and HLA in healthy donors. Trimming pared 0 bases from V and 6 bases from J, leaving 8 bases between. The germline V gene has CDR1 SNHLY and CDR2 FYNNEI. CDR3 length equals 13 residues. Overall study results and limits: Productive status was seen about 90% or about 30% of the time for most TCR beta V segments in an earlier analysis. Other equally common chains were less clonally expanded than HLA-associated TCR beta chains, a later analysis showed.

The study ran its PCR with 60 Vbeta and 13 Jbeta primers. Data came from immunoSEQ multiplex PCR; TCRdb stores just in-frame clones and leaves some out. The sample includes fewer than 85,000 clones, about 79% of them seen just once. A remark on this clone: What it binds is not known.

Sample: PBMCs. This sequence joins TRBV2 and TRBJ1-2; the D is unclear. The source of this sequence is a man in his 70s in good health and CMV-seropositive. The CDR3 DNA is TGTGCCAGCAGTGAAGCGCTTCGAGATGGCTACACCTTC. It encodes CASSEALRDGYTF.